This TCR beta chain came from a study of blood T cell repertoires in COVID-19. Trimming removed 5 bases from V and 3 bases from J, with 14 bases in between. CDR3 length equals 14 residues. Germline V gene sequence: CDR1 MGHRA, CDR2 YSYEKL. The authors' processing: Cell counts per sample came from amplifying reference gene primers. Using immunoSEQ multiplex PCR, the repertoire was profiled, and TCRdb retains in-frame clones only, with some absent. That table is the source of V, J and clone size, and D and trimming were worked out from the DNA. The sample shows around 170,000 clones, 86% of them seen only once.

Sequencing input: peripheral blood. The chain carries TRBV4-1 and TRBJ2-7, with D perhaps matching TRBD1 (5 bases). The clonotype originates from a woman aged 65 to 85 with acute or convalescent COVID-19. CDR3 coding DNA: TGCGCCAGCAGCTCCCCCGGCAGGGTCTACGAGCAGTACTTC. Its translation is CASSSPGRVYEQYF.